A single sample gave rise to the 18 T cell receptor beta chains below, sequenced in a study of preoperative IRX-2 immunotherapy in early breast cancer. Assay: immunoSEQ multiplex PCR; the TCRdb copy retains only in-frame clones and omits some. Of roughly 45,000 clones listed, about 95% are singletons. Indicated treatment: preoperative locoregional IRX-2 cytokine immunotherapy. Sequences were derived from tumor tissue, sampled after IRX-2 immunotherapy. These receptors all come from a human donor with breast cancer.

In nucleotides, the CDR3 is TGTGCCAGCAGTTACTCAGGACAGTTGTATGGTGAAGCTTTCTTT. It is translated as CASSYSGQLYGEAFF. The chain uses TRBV6-6 and TRBJ1-1; a possible D gene is TRBD1 (6 bases). Trimming removed 0 bases at V and 7 bases at J, with 15 bases between. The CDR3 loop spans 15 amino acids. Germline V gene lookup returns CDR1 MNHNY and CDR2 SVGAGI (reference sequence).

The V and J genes are TRBV7-3 and TRBJ2-1, with 12 bases that match TRBD2. CDR3 length: 18 residues. V trimming: 0 bases; J trimming: 0 bases; junction bases outside the gene matches: 3. Germline CDR1 reads SGHTA; CDR2 reads FQGTGA. CDR3 nucleotides: TGTGCCAGCAGCTTAACGTTGACTAGCGGGAGCTCCTACAATGAGCAGTTCTTC. Protein product: CASSLTLTSGSSYNEQFF.

The V and J genes are TRBV6-5 and TRBJ2-3, with 7 positions matching TRBD1. Germline-derived CDR1 and CDR2 are MNHEY and SVGAGI. The V segment lost 3 bases and the J segment 9 bases; nucleotides outside the gene matches: 12. The CDR3 runs to 15 residues. CDR3 amino acids: CASSYTGVQIETQYF. The CDR3, as DNA: TGTGCCAGCAGTTATACAGGGGTACAGATCGAAACGCAGTATTTT.

This chain joins TRBV23-1 and TRBJ1-5, with TRBD1 identical over 7 bases. TRBV23-1 is given ORF status, its function remaining uncertain. Unmatched junction bases numbered 1, after V lost 2 bases and J lost 6 bases. The CDR3 consists of 13 residues. In DNA form, the CDR3 reads TGCGCCAGCAGTCAAAGACAGGGTCAGCCCCAGCATTTT. It encodes CASSQRQGQPQHF.

The V and J genes are TRBV6-6 and TRBJ2-7; a weak D match, TRBD2 (5 bases). Germline V lookup: CDR1 MNHNY, CDR2 SVGAGI (reference sequence). The V end lost 6 bases, the J end lost 0 bases, and 12 bases lay between the germline ends. The CDR3 covers 14 residues. In nucleotides, the CDR3 is TGTGCCAGCAGGGTGGGAGAGCCCTCCTACGAGCAGTACTTC. It codes for CASRVGEPSYEQYF.

V gene TRBV2 combines with J gene TRBJ2-1, with 10 bases matching TRBD1. Losses at the gene ends were 6 bases for V and 5 bases for J; bases not matched to a gene: 4. The CDR3 has 14 residues. The germline CDR1 and CDR2 sequences are SNHLY and FYNNEI. CDR3 amino acids: CASSRDRGDNEQFF. The CDR3 DNA reads TGTGCCAGCAGCCGGGACAGGGGAGACAATGAGCAGTTCTTC.

The V gene is TRBV7-9, the J gene TRBJ2-7; D is possibly TRBD1 (7 bases). The CDR3 runs to 16 residues. V was pared by 4 bases and J by 2 bases, with 18 bases between. From germline, CDR1 is SEHNR and CDR2 FQNEAQ (reference sequence). The CDR3 is CASSSGAGGLTYEQYF. Written as DNA, the CDR3 is TGTGCCAGCAGCTCCGGAGCAGGGGGGCTCACCTACGAGCAGTACTTC.

The CDR3 spells CASSSAGREGGELFF. CDR3 DNA: TGTGCCAGCAGCTCTGCCGGCAGGGAGGGCGGGGAGCTGTTTTTT. The rearrangement uses TRBV5-4 and TRBJ2-2, with TRBD2 identical over 7 bases. With 3 bases clipped from V and 7 bases from J, the junction kept 9 bases outside the gene matches. This CDR3 region has 15 residues. CDR1 and CDR2 from the germline V gene are SGHNT and YYREEE (reference sequence).

CDR3 protein: CASGLSGRDYGYTF. The CDR3, as DNA: TGTGCCAGCGGCCTCTCGGGGCGAGACTATGGCTACACCTTC. This chain uses TRBV18 with TRBJ1-2; maybe TRBD1 (5 bases). Germline CDR1 KGHSH, CDR2 LQKENI. The CDR3 extends over 14 amino acids. V was shortened by 8 bases and J by 3 bases, with 16 bases between the two germline ends.

This rearrangement joins TRBV10-3 to TRBJ2-1; 9 bases fit TRBD1. The CDR3 has 15 amino acids. The germline V gene encodes CDR1 ENHRY and CDR2 SYGVKD. V trimming: 5 bases; J trimming: 6 bases; junction bases outside the gene matches: 8. CDR3 sequence reads: CAISKGTGQGNEQFF. Here the CDR3 DNA reads TGTGCCATCAGTAAGGGGACAGGGCAGGGCAATGAGCAGTTCTTC.

This clone was found once. This chain links TRBV18 with TRBJ2-5; TRBD2 matches at 10 bases. The CDR3 runs to 16 residues. CDR1 is KGHSH and CDR2 is LQKENI in the germline V gene. After removal of 2 bases from V and 4 bases from J, the junction contained 7 bases not matched to a gene. This chain's CDR3 is CASSPTLAGAGETQYF. In DNA form, the CDR3 reads TGTGCCAGCTCACCAACCCTAGCGGGAGCCGGAGAGACCCAGTACTTC.

The chain couples TRBV6-5 to TRBJ2-7; weak D call: TRBD1 (5 bases). CDR1 and CDR2 (germline): MNHEY, SVGAGI. This CDR3 has 15 residues. V dropped 0 bases and J dropped 0 bases, with 9 bases sitting between them. This chain's CDR3 is CASSYSGPYSYEQYF. CDR3 DNA: TGTGCCAGCAGTTACTCGGGGCCCTACTCCTACGAGCAGTACTTC.

The V call is TRBV7-9, the J call TRBJ1-2, with 10 positions matching TRBD1. The CDR3 contains 13 residues. CDR1 SEHNR and CDR2 FQNEAQ come from the germline V gene (reference sequence). J was trimmed by 5 bases and V by 6 bases; bases with no gene match: 3. CDR3 amino acids: CASRTGQGYGYTF. Here the CDR3 DNA reads TGTGCCAGCAGGACGGGACAGGGGTATGGCTACACCTTC.

This chain joins TRBV7-2 and TRBJ1-3; D unresolved. Trimming removed 3 bases from V and 3 bases from J, with 3 bases in between. Per the germline V gene, CDR1 is SGHTA and CDR2 is FQGNSA. This CDR3 has 12 amino acids. As DNA, the CDR3 is TGTGCCAGCAGCTTCAGTGGAAACACCATATATTTT. Translating it yields CASSFSGNTIYF.

V usage is TRBV19 and J usage is TRBJ1-5, with 8 bases fitting TRBD1. Looked up from germline, CDR1 is LNHDA and CDR2 is SQIVND (reference sequence). The CDR3 has 17 residues. With V trimmed by 1 base and J by 2 bases, 7 bases remained unmatched. As DNA, the CDR3 is TGTGCCAGTAGTATAGTCCATACGACAGGGGGCAATCAGCCCCAGCATTTT. Translating it yields CASSIVHTTGGNQPQHF.

The chain recombines TRBV7-6 with TRBJ2-6; D tentatively reads TRBD1 or TRBD2 (5 bases each). This CDR3 has 16 residues. V lost 1 base to trimming and J lost 2 bases, with 9 bases between them. Germline V lookup: CDR1 SGHVS, CDR2 FNYEAQ. The CDR3 DNA reads TGTGCCAGCAGCTTAGGTTTGGGGGCTGGGGCCAACGTCCTGACTTTC. It yields the protein CASSLGLGAGANVLTF.

This chain connects TRBV4-3 to TRBJ2-5; 7 bases agree with TRBD1. CDR3 size: 14 residues. J was trimmed by 4 bases and V by 2 bases; bases with no gene match: 4. CDR1 is LGHNA and CDR2 is YSLEER in the germline V gene. In DNA form, the CDR3 reads TGCGCCAGCAGCCAAACAGGGGCTGGAGAGACCCAGTACTTC. Its translation: CASSQTGAGETQYF.

The rearrangement links TRBV7-9 to TRBJ1-1; the D gene is possibly TRBD1 (6 bases). Germline lookup yields CDR1 SEHNR and CDR2 FQNEAQ (reference sequence). The CDR3 loop spans 14 amino acids. Trimming removed 2 bases at V and 1 base at J, with 8 bases between. CDR3 in amino acids: CASSLMGANTEAFF. The CDR3 DNA reads as TGTGCCAGCAGCTTAATGGGGGCGAACACTGAAGCTTTCTTT.